Presented here are 28 T cell receptor beta chains from one specimen sequenced in a study of blood T cell repertoires in COVID-19. Sequencing was performed with immunoSEQ multiplex PCR; in TCRdb, only in-frame clones are kept and a portion is missing. The repertoire has 130,000 to 150,000 clones, around 86% of them found once; the top ten carry roughly 12%. What was sequenced was PBMCs or T cells enriched from blood (not recorded which). The source is a man aged 55 to 69 who had recovered from COVID-19.

A single count supports this clone. V and J are TRBV27 and TRBJ2-3, with unresolved D. This CDR3 has 12 residues. The germline CDR1 and CDR2 sequences are MNHEY and SMNVEV (reference sequence). With 4 bases removed from V and 4 bases from J, the gap between germline ends came to 6 bases. The CDR3 loop reads CASSYGSDTQYF. CDR3 nucleotides: TGTGCCAGCAGTTACGGGTCAGATACGCAGTATTTT.

CDR3 sequence: CASSDGGRRDTQYF. The DNA for the CDR3 is TGTGCCAGCAGTGACGGGGGGAGAAGGGATACGCAGTATTTT. This chain uses TRBV6-4 with TRBJ2-3, with D perhaps TRBD2 (6 bases). Trimming removed 2 bases at V and 6 bases at J, with 12 bases between. Germline CDR1 reads MRHNA; CDR2 reads SNTAGT. This CDR3 has 14 amino acids.

The table lists this clone with a count of one. This chain uses TRBV2 with TRBJ2-7, with TRBD1 as a possible D gene (6 bases). V lost 6 bases and J lost 3, with 9 bases in between. Per germline, CDR1 SNHLY and CDR2 FYNNEI. This CDR3 contains 12 residues. CDR3 region: CASRLTGYEQYF. The CDR3 DNA reads TGTGCCAGCAGATTGACAGGCTACGAGCAGTACTTC.

The chain is built from TRBV28 and TRBJ2-2, with TRBD2 matching over 7 bases. This CDR3 has 15 amino acids. Germline assignment: CDR1 MDHEN and CDR2 SYDVKM. The J segment lost 0 bases and the V segment lost 6 bases, leaving 4 bases of the junction unmatched. CDR3 coding DNA: TGTGCCAGCAGCCCCGGGGGGACGAACACCGGGGAGCTGTTTTTT. Its protein product is CASSPGGTNTGELFF.

The V call is TRBV6-5, the J call TRBJ2-1; 11 bases line up with TRBD2. The CDR3 runs 15 residues. Germline V gives CDR1 MNHEY, CDR2 SVGAGI. After removal of 6 bases from V and 3 bases from J, the junction contained 4 bases not matched to a gene. This CDR3 reads CASRLLAGVYNEQFF. The CDR3 nucleotides read TGTGCCAGCAGACTACTAGCGGGGGTCTACAATGAGCAGTTCTTC.

The count of this clone is one. The chain links TRBV9 to TRBJ1-4, with unresolved D. V was pared by 2 bases and J by 0 bases, with 11 bases between. This CDR3 contains 16 residues. From germline, CDR1 is SGDLS and CDR2 YYNGEE. The CDR3 DNA follows: TGTGCCAGCAGCGTGGACTTCGCGTCAACTAATGAAAAACTGTTTTTT. The encoded protein is CASSVDFASTNEKLFF.

This sequence joins TRBV9 and TRBJ2-3; possibly TRBD1 for D (6 bases). This CDR3 is 14 amino acids long. CDR1 is SGDLS, CDR2 YYNGEE, per germline. With 4 bases removed from V and 4 bases from J, the gap between germline ends came to 13 bases. The CDR3 spells CASSLGTIADTQYF. The CDR3 DNA follows: TGTGCCAGCAGCCTCGGGACAATCGCAGATACGCAGTATTTT.

The CDR3 nucleotides are TGCAGTGCTAGTGCTAGCGGGATCCCTTGGGAGCAGTACTTC. It codes for CSASASGIPWEQYF. The chain has TRBV20-1 and TRBJ2-7, with 9 positions matching TRBD2. This CDR3 is 14 amino acids long. CDR1 DFQATT and CDR2 SNEGSKA come from the germline V gene (reference sequence). The ends lost 3 bases at V and 7 bases at J; junction bases unmatched: 10.

A single count supports this clone. This chain links TRBV29-1 with TRBJ2-1; 14 nucleotides line up with TRBD2. This CDR3 has 14 amino acids. V gave up 3 bases and J gave up 9 bases; unmatched junction bases: 4. Germline CDR1 reads SQVTM; CDR2 reads ANQGSEA. As DNA, the CDR3 is TGCAGCGTTGAGACTAGCGGGAGGGGCTTTGAGCAGTTCTTC. This codes for CSVETSGRGFEQFF.

V and J are TRBV6-5 and TRBJ2-2, with D tentatively TRBD1 (6 bases). This CDR3 is built from 12 residues. Trimming shortened V by 6 bases and J by 7 bases, and 9 bases separated the two germline ends. Germline V gene data show CDR1 as MNHEY and CDR2 as SVGAGI. CDR3 loop: CASRQGFGELFF. The CDR3 nucleotides are TGTGCCAGCAGACAGGGCTTCGGGGAGCTGTTTTTT.

The chain employs TRBV28 and TRBJ2-1, with TRBD2 matching over 7 bases. Trimming removed 7 bases from V and 2 bases from J; junction bases left unmatched: 5. This CDR3 is built from 14 residues. Germline V gene sequence: CDR1 MDHEN, CDR2 SYDVKM. The CDR3 spells CASTASGTYNEQFF. For the CDR3, the DNA is TGTGCCAGCACTGCTAGCGGCACCTACAATGAGCAGTTCTTC.

The chain employs TRBV5-6 and TRBJ1-6, with D possibly being TRBD1 (6 bases). The V end was cut by 3 bases, the J end by 7 bases, with 11 bases between. Germline V gene lookup returns CDR1 SGHDT and CDR2 YYEEEE. The CDR3 has 14 residues. DNA for the CDR3: TGTGCCAGCAGCTCCCCAGGGGAAAATTCACCCCTCCACTTT. Translated: CASSSPGENSPLHF.

The rearrangement joins TRBV25-1 to TRBJ1-1, with 10 bases matching TRBD1. CDR1 is MGHDK and CDR2 is SYGVNS in the germline V gene. CDR3 length: 14 residues. J gave up 9 bases and V 0 bases, and 4 bases lay outside the gene matches. The CDR3 DNA sequence: TGTGCCAGCAGTGAATACGGGACAGGGGAAAAAGCTTTCTTT. The encoded protein is CASSEYGTGEKAFF.

This clone has a handful of counts. The rearrangement uses TRBV10-1 and TRBJ2-1; 7 bases align to TRBD1. This CDR3 region has 14 residues. The V gene end was trimmed by 6 bases and the J gene end by 6 bases; junction bases not matched to a gene: 8. CDR1 WNHNN and CDR2 SYGVQD come from the germline V gene (reference sequence). The CDR3 DNA sequence: TGCGCCAGCAGCCAGGGGGATGGAATCAATGAGCAGTTCTTC. This translates into CASSQGDGINEQFF.

The chain uses TRBV6-5 and TRBJ1-6; weak D call: TRBD1 (5 bases). The germline V gene has CDR1 MNHEY and CDR2 SVGAGI. The CDR3 runs to 15 residues. V was cut by 2 bases and J by 7 bases, with 12 bases left in between. The CDR3 spells CASSYPTQENSPLHF. DNA for the CDR3: TGTGCCAGCAGTTACCCTACACAGGAGAATTCACCCCTCCACTTT.

The chain has TRBV19 and TRBJ1-4, with 7 bases matching TRBD1. V was pared by 8 bases and J by 5 bases, with 5 bases of the junction left unmatched. The CDR3 totals 13 residues. CDR1 and CDR2 (germline): LNHDA, SQIVND (reference sequence). The CDR3 here is CASEGQINEKLFF. CDR3 nucleotide sequence: TGTGCCAGTGAGGGACAGATAAATGAAAAACTGTTTTTT.

The gene calls are TRBV29-1 and TRBJ1-2; D is perhaps TRBD1 (6 bases). CDR3 length: 14 residues. V was trimmed by 4 bases and J by 6 bases, leaving 18 bases between them. In germline, CDR1 is SQVTM, CDR2 ANQGSEA. CDR3 sequence reads: CSVVGQYAGNGYTF. DNA for the CDR3: TGCAGCGTTGTAGGACAGTATGCTGGCAATGGCTACACCTTC. The variable domain in full, completed from reference TRBV29-1 and TRBJ1-2, reads SAVISQKPSRDICQRGTSLTIQCQVDSQVTMMFWYRQQPGQSLTLIATANQGSEATYESGFVIDKFPISRPNLTFSTLTVSNMSPEDSSIYLCSVVGQYAGNGYTFGSGTRLTVV.

The chain carries TRBV28 and TRBJ2-5, with D perhaps matching TRBD1 (5 bases). The CDR3 runs 13 residues. Germline V lookup: CDR1 MDHEN, CDR2 SYDVKM. V lost 8 bases and J 5 bases, leaving 15 bases between the germline ends. The CDR3 DNA sequence: TGTGCCAGCTTTAGGGGCCCAGGGGAGACCCAGTACTTC. Encoded protein: CASFRGPGETQYF.

This clone was recorded only once. V usage is TRBV2 and J usage is TRBJ2-7; 12 nucleotides agree with TRBD2. This CDR3 is 15 amino acids long. CDR1 is SNHLY and CDR2 is FYNNEI in the germline V gene. The V and J ends lost 5 bases and 6 bases, in that order; junction bases with no gene match: 8. The CDR3 sequence: CASSPSGRAGGEQYF. The DNA of the CDR3 is TGTGCCAGCAGTCCTAGCGGGAGGGCCGGAGGCGAGCAGTACTTC.

The CDR3 DNA reads TGTGCCAGTAGTATAAGACCGGGACTAGGATCCGACAATGAGCAGTTCTTC. Protein: CASSIRPGLGSDNEQFF. The chain carries TRBV19 and TRBJ2-1; 8 bases are shared with TRBD2. V lost 2 bases to trimming and J lost 5 bases; unmatched junction nucleotides: 11. The CDR3 runs 17 residues. Looked up from germline, CDR1 is LNHDA and CDR2 is SQIVND (reference sequence).

CDR3 protein: CASTPGILDTGELFF. In DNA, the CDR3 is TGTGCCAGCACCCCCGGGATCCTCGACACCGGGGAGCTGTTTTTT. The chain employs TRBV28 and TRBJ2-2; the D gene is possibly TRBD2 (5 bases). Germline V gene lookup returns CDR1 MDHEN and CDR2 SYDVKM. This CDR3 has 15 amino acids. Trimming shortened V by 7 bases and J by 3 bases, and 15 bases separated the two germline ends.

This chain links TRBV4-1 with TRBJ2-7; 10 bases match TRBD2. The CDR3 has 15 residues. Germline CDR1 MGHRA, CDR2 YSYEKL. Trimming cost V 4 bases and J 4 bases; bases outside gene matches: 7. CDR3 bases: TGCGCCAGCAGCCTCTTAGCGGGGGGACTATACGAGCAGTACTTC. Protein: CASSLLAGGLYEQYF.

The chain has TRBV7-6 and TRBJ1-1, with D possibly being TRBD1 (6 bases). Per germline, CDR1 SGHVS and CDR2 FNYEAQ. The CDR3 totals 15 residues. The V and J ends lost 5 bases and 3 bases respectively, with 16 bases between them. CDR3 in amino acids: CASSISPGVDTEAFF. The CDR3 nucleotides read TGTGCCAGCAGCATTTCCCCAGGGGTTGACACTGAAGCTTTCTTT.

The rearrangement links TRBV5-4 to TRBJ2-2, with 7 bases matching TRBD1. The ends lost 0 bases at V and 6 bases at J; junction bases unmatched: 8. The CDR3 totals 16 residues. Germline lookup yields CDR1 SGHNT and CDR2 YYREEE (reference sequence). CDR3 protein: CASSLAVQGVSGELFF. CDR3 nucleotide sequence: TGTGCCAGCAGCTTGGCAGTCCAGGGGGTTTCCGGGGAGCTGTTTTTT.

V and J are TRBV15 and TRBJ2-4; D is uncertain. CDR1 is LNHNV and CDR2 is YYDKDF in the germline V gene (reference sequence). V was pared by 0 bases and J by 10 bases, with 10 bases between. The CDR3 has 13 residues. The CDR3 is CATSREARRIQYF. CDR3 sequence (DNA): TGTGCCACCAGCAGAGAAGCTAGAAGAATTCAGTACTTC.

The rearrangement joins TRBV5-1 to TRBJ2-7, with TRBD2 matching 13 bases. Germline trimming cut 2 bases from V and 3 bases from J; bases unmatched to any gene: 5. Germline V gene sequence: CDR1 SGHRS, CDR2 YFSETQ. The CDR3 totals 16 residues. The CDR3 DNA sequence: TGCGCCAGCAGCTTAGGACTAGCGGGGGCTTACTACGAGCAGTACTTC. Its translation is CASSLGLAGAYYEQYF.

This clone was observed a single time. J is TRBJ1-1 and V is TRBV5-6; D is unresolved. Germline CDR1 is SGHDT and CDR2 is YYEEEE. Trimming removed 1 base from V and 4 bases from J, with 11 bases in between. CDR3 size: 14 residues. CDR3 protein: CASSLTARLTEAFF. CDR3 DNA sequence: TGTGCCAGCAGCTTGACGGCGCGGCTCACTGAAGCTTTCTTT.

This clone occurred once. V and J are TRBV29-1 and TRBJ1-1; TRBD1 matches at 7 bases. The CDR3 totals 15 residues. Germline CDR1 and CDR2: SQVTM and ANQGSEA. Trimming at V came to 7 bases and at J to 1 base, leaving 12 bases not matched to a gene. The CDR3: CSAEGARPANTEAFF. The CDR3 region has the DNA TGCAGCGCTGAGGGGGCGCGACCGGCGAACACTGAAGCTTTCTTT.